This TCR beta chain emerged from a study of control samples from healthy donors and cancer patients. This table comes from immunoSEQ multiplex PCR, and its TCRdb copy is limited to in-frame clones, with some not included. Counted here are roughly 120,000 clones, about 95% occurring once; the ten biggest clones make up less than 4.5%. From germline, CDR1 is SQVTM and CDR2 ANQGSEA. V lost 6 bases and J lost 2; bases outside the gene matches: 9. This CDR3 spans 14 amino acids. J is TRBJ2-7 and V is TRBV29-1, with TRBD1 matching over 8 bases. The source of this sequence is a man aged 30-40 years in good health. The sample was blood. This CDR3 is CSVKTGAGAYEQYF. CDR3 DNA sequence: TGCAGCGTCAAGACAGGGGCTGGCGCCTACGAGCAGTACTTC.